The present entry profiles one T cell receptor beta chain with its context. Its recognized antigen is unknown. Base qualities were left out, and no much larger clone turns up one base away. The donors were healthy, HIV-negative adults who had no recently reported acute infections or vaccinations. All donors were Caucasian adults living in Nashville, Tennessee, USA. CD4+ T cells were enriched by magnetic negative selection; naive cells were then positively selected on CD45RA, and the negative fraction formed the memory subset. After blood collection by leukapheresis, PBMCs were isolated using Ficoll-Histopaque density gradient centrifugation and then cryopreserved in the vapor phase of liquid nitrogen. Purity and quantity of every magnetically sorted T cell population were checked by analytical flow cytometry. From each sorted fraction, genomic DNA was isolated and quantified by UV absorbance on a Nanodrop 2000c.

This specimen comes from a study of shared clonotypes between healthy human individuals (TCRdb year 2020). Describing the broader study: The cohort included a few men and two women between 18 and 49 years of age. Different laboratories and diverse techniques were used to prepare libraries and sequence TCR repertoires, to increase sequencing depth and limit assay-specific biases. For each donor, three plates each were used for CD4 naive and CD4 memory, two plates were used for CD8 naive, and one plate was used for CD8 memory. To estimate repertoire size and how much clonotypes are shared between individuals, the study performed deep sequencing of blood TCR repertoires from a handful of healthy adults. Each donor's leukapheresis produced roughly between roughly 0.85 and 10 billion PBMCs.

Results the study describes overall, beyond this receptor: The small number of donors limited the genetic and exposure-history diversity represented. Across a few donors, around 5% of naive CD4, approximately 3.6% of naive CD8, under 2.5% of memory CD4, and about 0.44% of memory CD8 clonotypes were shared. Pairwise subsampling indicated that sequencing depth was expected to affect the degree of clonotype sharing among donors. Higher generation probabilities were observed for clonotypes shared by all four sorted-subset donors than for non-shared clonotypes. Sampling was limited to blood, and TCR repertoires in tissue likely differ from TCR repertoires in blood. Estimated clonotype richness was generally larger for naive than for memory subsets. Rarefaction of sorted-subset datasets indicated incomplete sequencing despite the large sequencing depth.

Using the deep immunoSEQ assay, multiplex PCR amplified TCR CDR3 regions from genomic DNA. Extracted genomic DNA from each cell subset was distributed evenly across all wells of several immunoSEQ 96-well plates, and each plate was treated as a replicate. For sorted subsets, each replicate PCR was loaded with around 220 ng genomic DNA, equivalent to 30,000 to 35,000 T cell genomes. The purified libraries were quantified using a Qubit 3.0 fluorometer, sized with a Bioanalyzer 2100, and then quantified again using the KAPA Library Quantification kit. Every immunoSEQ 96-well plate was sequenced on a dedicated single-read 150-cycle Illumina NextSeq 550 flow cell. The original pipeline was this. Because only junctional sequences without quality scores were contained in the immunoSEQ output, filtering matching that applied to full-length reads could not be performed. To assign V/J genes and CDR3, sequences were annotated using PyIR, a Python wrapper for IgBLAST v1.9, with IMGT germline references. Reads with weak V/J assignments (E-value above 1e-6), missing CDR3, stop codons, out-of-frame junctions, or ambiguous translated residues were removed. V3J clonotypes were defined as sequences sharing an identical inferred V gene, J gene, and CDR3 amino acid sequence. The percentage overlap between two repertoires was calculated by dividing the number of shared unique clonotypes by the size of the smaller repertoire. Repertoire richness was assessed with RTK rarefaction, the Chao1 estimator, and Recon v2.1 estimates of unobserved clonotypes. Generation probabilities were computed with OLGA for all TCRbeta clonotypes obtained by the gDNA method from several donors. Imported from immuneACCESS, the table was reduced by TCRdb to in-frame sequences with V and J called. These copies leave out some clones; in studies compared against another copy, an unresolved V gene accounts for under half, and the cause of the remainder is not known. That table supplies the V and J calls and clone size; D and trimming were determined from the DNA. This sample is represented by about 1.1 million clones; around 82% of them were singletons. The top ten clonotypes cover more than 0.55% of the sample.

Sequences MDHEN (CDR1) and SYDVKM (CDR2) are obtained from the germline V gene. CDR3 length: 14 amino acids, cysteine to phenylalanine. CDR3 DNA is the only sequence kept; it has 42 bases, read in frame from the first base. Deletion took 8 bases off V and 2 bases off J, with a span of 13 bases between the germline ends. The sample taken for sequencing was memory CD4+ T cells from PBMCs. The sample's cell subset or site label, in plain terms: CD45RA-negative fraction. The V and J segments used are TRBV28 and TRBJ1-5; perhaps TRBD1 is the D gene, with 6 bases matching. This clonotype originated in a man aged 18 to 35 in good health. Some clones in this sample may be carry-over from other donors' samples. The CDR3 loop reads CASETRGGNQPQHF. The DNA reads TGTGCCAGCGAGACCAGGGGAGGCAATCAGCCCCAGCATTTT.